The 6 T cell receptor beta chains below were found in one sample sequenced in a study of blood T cell repertoires in COVID-19. This table comes from immunoSEQ multiplex PCR, and its TCRdb copy is limited to in-frame clones, with some not included. The sample lists around 220,000 clones, approximately 80% occurring once. The sample consisted of peripheral blood. These receptors were obtained from a man aged 25-40 years with active or convalescent COVID-19.

The CDR3 sequence is CASSHHRTGGYNEQFF. CDR3 coding DNA: TGTGCCAGCAGTCATCATAGGACAGGGGGCTACAATGAGCAGTTCTTC. This chain links TRBV11-2 with TRBJ2-1, with 10 bases identical to TRBD1. The CDR3 has 16 residues. J gave up 3 bases and V 6 bases, and 8 bases lay outside the gene matches. Germline V lookup: CDR1 SGHAT, CDR2 FQNNGV.

The J gene is TRBJ1-6, the V gene TRBV2; a possible D gene is TRBD1 (6 bases). Germline CDR1 is SNHLY and CDR2 is FYNNEI. The ends were cut back, 4 bases at V and 1 base at J, with 14 bases in the middle. This CDR3 is built from 17 residues. CDR3 sequence: CASSVSQGRSYNSPLHF. The CDR3 DNA is TGTGCCAGCAGTGTATCCCAGGGGCGGTCCTATAATTCACCCCTCCACTTT.

The chain joins TRBV6-1 to TRBJ2-3; D might be TRBD2 (5 bases). The V end was cut by 1 base, the J end by 4 bases, with 12 bases between. The CDR3 covers 15 residues. Germline CDR1 and CDR2: MNHNS and SASEGT. The CDR3 DNA reads as TGTGCCAGCAGTGAAGGTGAGCGGTCCGCAGATACGCAGTATTTT. Residues: CASSEGERSADTQYF.

The J gene is TRBJ2-1, the V gene TRBV5-1, with 7 bases aligning to TRBD1. The trim removed 0 bases at V and 5 bases at J, leaving 8 bases unmatched. The CDR3 runs to 16 residues. Germline values: CDR1 SGHRS, CDR2 YFSETQ. The CDR3 DNA follows: TGCGCCAGCAGCTTGGGCGCCCAGACAGGGCACAATGAGCAGTTCTTC. Amino acids: CASSLGAQTGHNEQFF. The complete variable domain, with remaining parts taken from reference TRBV5-1 and TRBJ2-1, reads KAGVTQTPRYLIKTRGQQVTLSCSPISGHRSVSWYQQTPGQGLQFLFEYFSETQRNKGNFPGRFSGRQFSNSRSEMNVSTLELGDSALYLCASSLGAQTGHNEQFFGPGTRLTVL.

This clone was counted between two and nine times. V usage is TRBV28 and J usage is TRBJ2-7; a weak D match, TRBD1 (6 bases). The V end was cut by 6 bases, the J end by 8 bases, with 14 bases between. Germline V gives CDR1 MDHEN, CDR2 SYDVKM. CDR3 size: 12 residues. The CDR3 loop is CASSLGAGQQYF. The CDR3 DNA sequence: TGTGCCAGCAGCTTGGGGGCGGGCCAGCAGTACTTC.

The V and J genes are TRBV5-1 and TRBJ1-2; 8 bases are a match to TRBD1. V gave up 5 bases and J gave up 4 bases; unmatched junction bases: 4. CDR3 length: 13 amino acids. Germline lookup yields CDR1 SGHRS and CDR2 YFSETQ. This CDR3 reads CASRTGDGYGYTF. The CDR3 coding sequence is TGCGCCAGCAGGACAGGGGATGGCTATGGCTACACCTTC. The full variable domain, with the rest looked up from reference TRBV5-1 and TRBJ1-2, is KAGVTQTPRYLIKTRGQQVTLSCSPISGHRSVSWYQQTPGQGLQFLFEYFSETQRNKGNFPGRFSGRQFSNSRSEMNVSTLELGDSALYLCASRTGDGYGYTFGSGTRLTVV.